The 8 T cell receptor beta chains below were found in one sample sequenced in a study of T-cell memory formation after mild COVID-19. MiXCR, applied by TCRdb to the 5' RACE reads, yields one record per CDR3 protein. The data hold approximately 350,000 distinct CDR3 sequences, with 28% observed a single time. The sequenced sample consisted of PBMCs or a T cell subset sorted from them (not recorded which). The source of these receptors is an adult woman who had mild COVID-19 (a few samples of this study predate the infection). Cell type and time point are not known.

The chain has TRBV7-9 and TRBJ2-7, with D possibly being TRBD2 (6 bases). The germline V and J ends were trimmed by 3 bases and 3 bases, with 18 bases remaining between them. The germline V gene encodes CDR1 SEHNR and CDR2 FQNEAQ (reference sequence). The CDR3 runs to 16 residues. In DNA, the CDR3 is TGTGCCAGCAGCTTCAACTGGCGGGAAGGGGACTACGAGCAGTACTTC. It specifies CASSFNWREGDYEQYF.

The rearrangement joins TRBV3-1 to TRBJ2-7, with a possible D match to TRBD2 (5 bases). This CDR3 is 14 amino acids long. CDR1 is LGHDT, CDR2 YNNKEL, per germline (reference sequence). V was cut by 3 bases and J by 6 bases, with 15 bases left in between. The CDR3: CASSHRADGREQYF. In DNA form, the CDR3 reads TGTGCCAGCAGCCATCGAGCGGATGGTCGCGAGCAGTACTTC.

The chain combines TRBV6-5 with TRBJ2-2; TRBD2 aligns across 10 bases. The J segment lost 6 bases and the V segment lost 0 bases, leaving 4 bases of the junction unmatched. The V gene's germline CDR1 is MNHEY and CDR2 SVGAGI. The CDR3 totals 16 residues. Here the CDR3 reads CASSYSLAGVSGELFF. CDR3 DNA: TGTGCCAGCAGTTACTCTCTAGCGGGAGTATCCGGGGAGCTGTTTTTT.

The V and J genes are TRBV20-1 and TRBJ2-1; a weak D match, TRBD1 (5 bases). This CDR3 has 15 amino acids. Germline V gene lookup returns CDR1 DFQATT and CDR2 SNEGSKA (reference sequence). V lost 1 base to trimming and J lost 6 bases, with 16 bases between them. CDR3 loop: CSARGGREPPNEQFF. CDR3 nucleotides: TGCAGTGCTAGAGGCGGCAGGGAACCCCCCAATGAGCAGTTCTTC.

This clonotype was counted between two and nine times. CDR3 protein: CASSQVERVNYGYTF. CDR3 nucleotides: TGTGCCAGCAGCCAAGTCGAAAGGGTTAACTATGGCTACACCTTC. This chain links TRBV4-2 with TRBJ1-2; D not certain. Germline V gene sequence: CDR1 LGHNA, CDR2 YNFKEQ. The CDR3 covers 15 residues. The germline V and J ends were trimmed by 1 base and 1 base, with 10 bases remaining between them.

There are a few counts of this clonotype. J is TRBJ2-2 and V is TRBV4-1; D is ambiguous. The CDR3 loop spans 15 amino acids. Germline CDR1 is MGHRA and CDR2 is YSYEKL. Trimming removed 2 bases at V and 3 bases at J, with 10 bases between. The chain's CDR3 is CASSQRFTDTGELFF. In DNA, the CDR3 is TGCGCCAGCAGCCAACGGTTCACAGACACCGGGGAGCTGTTTTTT.

The J gene is TRBJ1-1, the V gene TRBV5-1; D is unresolved. CDR3 length: 15 residues. Germline CDR1 SGHRS, CDR2 YFSETQ. Between the trimmed V and J ends, which lost 3 bases and 0 bases, there was a span of 12 bases. CDR3: CASSSYRTVNTEAFF. The CDR3 DNA follows: TGCGCCAGCAGCTCATACCGGACGGTGAACACTGAAGCTTTCTTT.

The chain links TRBV3-1 to TRBJ2-7; 8 bases line up with TRBD2. The J segment lost 6 bases and the V segment lost 1 base, leaving 5 bases of the junction unmatched. The CDR3 spans 14 residues. The germline gives CDR1 LGHDT, CDR2 YNNKEL (reference sequence). CDR3 sequence reads: CASSQGTSSAEQYF. The CDR3 DNA reads TGTGCCAGCAGCCAAGGGACTAGCAGTGCCGAGCAGTACTTC.